This record looks at one TCR beta chain sequence and its context. This CDR3 comprises 13 residues. J was trimmed by 6 bases and V by 4 bases; bases with no gene match: 3. In germline, CDR1 is SGHRS, CDR2 YFSETQ. Sequencing used immunoSEQ multiplex PCR; TCRdb keeps in-frame clones, though not all of them. The profile shows about 160,000 clones, 70% to 90% of them singletons. This entry is derived from a study of blood T cell repertoires in COVID-19. The overall study: Whether acute or convalescent, the COVID-19 samples came from the United States, Italy and Spain. T cells, B-cell-depleted T cells, or PBMCs supplied cDNA or gDNA.

This receptor was taken from a woman aged 45-65 years with COVID-19, enrolled during active disease. The sequenced material came from peripheral blood. The chain combines TRBV5-1 with TRBJ1-2, with 10 nucleotides matching TRBD1. The CDR3 is CASSTGQGDGYTF. For the CDR3, the DNA is TGCGCCAGCAGCACCGGACAGGGGGATGGCTACACCTTC.